This entry lists 7 T cell receptor beta chains sequenced from one sample in a study of blood T cell repertoires in COVID-19. Sequenced by immunoSEQ multiplex PCR; TCRdb stores in-frame clones only, minus some. The repertoire includes 650,000 to 800,000 clones, more than 80% of them detected once, and under 0.3% sits in the top ten. Sequencing used peripheral blood. The receptors were sampled from a woman under 30 with acute or convalescent COVID-19.

As concerns this clone: Other nucleotide sequences from this sample produce the same CDR3. V is TRBV12-3 or TRBV12-4 and J is TRBJ1-2; 8 positions match TRBD1. This CDR3 is 13 amino acids long. Trimming at V came to 5 bases and at J to 5 bases, leaving 4 bases not matched to a gene. The CDR3 sequence is CASSPQGGYGYTF. The DNA for the CDR3 is TGTGCCAGCAGTCCACAGGGGGGATATGGCTACACCTTC.

This clone was found once. This rearrangement joins TRBV12-3 or TRBV12-4 to TRBJ1-5; 9 bases fit TRBD1. J gave up 5 bases and V 6 bases, and 2 bases lay outside the gene matches. CDR3 length equals 13 residues. The CDR3 here is CASRRTGDQPQHF. In nucleotides, the CDR3 is TGTGCCAGCAGGCGGACAGGGGATCAGCCCCAGCATTTT.

V usage is TRBV28 and J usage is TRBJ2-3; 11 bases fit TRBD2. The germline gives CDR1 MDHEN, CDR2 SYDVKM. J gave up 2 bases and V 5 bases, and 12 bases lay outside the gene matches. The CDR3 runs 18 residues. CDR3 amino acids: CASSTLKPTSGDTDTQYF. DNA for the CDR3: TGTGCCAGCAGTACCCTCAAACCGACTAGCGGGGACACAGATACGCAGTATTTT.

The chain links TRBV3-1 (or the pseudogene TRBV3-2) to TRBJ2-7; 8 nucleotides line up with TRBD2. Germline values: CDR1 LGHDT, CDR2 YNNKEL (reference sequence). After removal of 0 bases from V and 5 bases from J, the junction contained 12 bases not matched to a gene. The length of the CDR3 is 17 residues. CDR3 nucleotides: TGTGCCAGCAGCCAAGATAGTACCGAGCGGGGGATTGACGAGCAGTACTTC. Amino acids: CASSQDSTERGIDEQYF.

The chain recombines TRBV5-6 with TRBJ1-1, with 10 positions matching TRBD1. Germline V lookup: CDR1 SGHDT, CDR2 YYEEEE. V trimming: 5 bases; J trimming: 3 bases; junction bases outside the gene matches: 13. The CDR3 covers 17 residues. CDR3 protein: CASSPRQGASWHTEAFF. DNA of the CDR3: TGTGCCAGCAGTCCTCGACAGGGGGCAAGCTGGCACACTGAAGCTTTCTTT. Full variable domain (remainder filled in from reference TRBV5-6 and TRBJ1-1): DAGVTQSPTHLIKTRGQQVTLRCSPKSGHDTVSWYQQALGQGPQFIFQYYEEEERQRGNFPDRFSGHQFPNYSSELNVNALLLGDSALYLCASSPRQGASWHTEAFFGQGTRLTVV.

This clone was seen just once. CDR3 nucleotides: TGCGCCAGCAGCCTGGCCGCGGGGGCGGGTGAGCAGTACTTC. This translates into CASSLAAGAGEQYF. V usage is TRBV5-1 and J usage is TRBJ2-7; weak D call: TRBD2 (7 bases). Germline V gene data show CDR1 as SGHRS and CDR2 as YFSETQ. The CDR3 runs to 14 residues. V gave up 4 bases and J gave up 7 bases, with 18 bases separating them.

On this clone: Different DNA sequences within this sample yield the same CDR3. The chain combines TRBV6-1 with TRBJ1-1; unclear D gene. Germline CDR1 and CDR2: MNHNS and SASEGT. Trimming removed 0 bases from V and 2 bases from J, with 10 bases in between. CDR3 length: 15 residues. This CDR3 is CASSEAALTNTEAFF. DNA of the CDR3: TGTGCCAGCAGTGAAGCGGCGCTGACTAACACTGAAGCTTTCTTT.